The T cell receptor beta chain described here comes from a study of T-cell memory formation after mild COVID-19. TCRdb reprocessed the 5' RACE reads with MiXCR, giving one entry per CDR3 protein. The repertoire has 180,000 or so distinct CDR3 sequences, under 14% of them found once; the top ten carry approximately 3.4%. The germline gives CDR1 MDHEN, CDR2 SYDVKM. CDR3 length: 16 amino acids. Trimming stripped 5 bases from V and 3 bases from J, with 17 bases between. The sequencing sample was made of PBMCs or a T cell subset sorted from them (not recorded which). The chain links TRBV28 to TRBJ2-1; the D gene is possibly TRBD1 (6 bases). The receptor comes from a man aged 18 to 30 who had mild COVID-19 (a few samples of this study predate the infection). Cell type and time point are not known. CDR3 sequence (DNA): TGTGCCAGCAGTGAAAAACAGGGAAGTAACTACAATGAGCAGTTCTTC. Its translation is CASSEKQGSNYNEQFF.